The next 29 T cell receptor beta chains were all read from a single sample in a study of blood T cell repertoires in COVID-19 (dated by TCRdb to between 2020 and 2021). Library preparation was by the immunoSEQ multiplex PCR assay. The clones in this table, taken by TCRdb from immuneACCESS, are in-frame only. Not every clone is retained; where verified, under half of the shortfall comes from an unresolved V gene, and the cause of the rest is unknown. The sample records roughly 120,000 clones, over 70% of which are singletons. The ten most abundant clones make up around 1.5% of the sample. The sequenced material came from peripheral blood. The receptor set was obtained from a man between 45 and 60 years old with acute or convalescent COVID-19.

The CDR3 sequence: CASSLGYQETQYF. The CDR3 bases are TGTGCCAGTAGTTTAGGCTATCAAGAGACCCAGTACTTC. The chain links TRBV19 to TRBJ2-5; D call uncertain. The CDR3 runs 13 residues. V lost 5 bases and J lost 2, with 9 bases in between. The germline V gene has CDR1 LNHDA and CDR2 SQIVND (reference sequence).

Of note for this clone: This same CDR3 is encoded by further DNA sequences in the sample. V usage is TRBV7-9 and J usage is TRBJ2-3; D call uncertain. Germline V gene lookup returns CDR1 SEHNR and CDR2 FQNEAQ (reference sequence). Trimming shortened V by 6 bases and J by 0 bases, and 10 bases separated the two germline ends. The CDR3 sequence is 14 residues long. CDR3 nucleotide sequence: TGTGCCAGCAGTCCCTCGACTAGCACAGATACGCAGTATTTT. This codes for CASSPSTSTDTQYF. Based on the CDR3 plus reference TRBV7-9 and TRBJ2-3, the full variable domain is DTGVSQNPRHKITKRGQNVTFRCDPISEHNRLYWYRQTLGQGPEFLTYFQNEAQLEKSRLLSDRFSAERPKGSFSTLEIQRTEQGDSAMYLCASSPSTSTDTQYFGPGTRLTVL.

V gene TRBV2 combines with J gene TRBJ2-1; tentative D call: TRBD2 (7 bases). CDR1 SNHLY and CDR2 FYNNEI come from the germline V gene. The ends were cut back, 8 bases at V and 4 bases at J, with 12 bases in the middle. The CDR3 has 13 amino acids. The CDR3 region has the DNA TGTGCCAGCGTAGGGGGGGGATACAATGAGCAGTTCTTC. Protein: CASVGGGYNEQFF.

The chain uses TRBV30 and TRBJ1-5; 9 nucleotides line up with TRBD1. The CDR3 length is 16 residues. From germline, CDR1 is GTSNPN and CDR2 SVGIG (reference sequence). Germline trimming cut 4 bases from V and 3 bases from J; bases unmatched to any gene: 10. In DNA, the CDR3 is TGTGCCTGGACTAATACGGGACAGGGTGACAATCAGCCCCAGCATTTT. Translated, it gives CAWTNTGQGDNQPQHF.

In this sample, this clone turned up once. The chain recombines TRBV5-1 with TRBJ1-6; 7 bases agree with TRBD1. The CDR3 runs to 16 residues. From germline, CDR1 is SGHRS and CDR2 YFSETQ. J lost 10 bases, V lost 4 bases, and 14 bases had no gene match. The CDR3 loop is CASSLNTGQAGSPLHF. The DNA for the CDR3 is TGCGCCAGCAGCCTTAACACAGGACAGGCGGGATCACCCCTCCACTTT.

The CDR3: CASSEIRGLAGRDEQFF. The CDR3 DNA follows: TGTGCCAGCAGTGAAATAAGGGGACTAGCGGGGAGGGATGAGCAGTTCTTC. The chain carries TRBV6-1 and TRBJ2-1, with TRBD2 matching 13 bases. The V gene end was trimmed by 2 bases and the J gene end by 8 bases; junction bases not matched to a gene: 9. This CDR3 comprises 17 residues. Germline V CDR1 and CDR2: MNHNS, SASEGT.

The chain recombines TRBV24-1 with TRBJ1-2, with 8 bases lining up with TRBD1. The junction had 6 bases not matched to a gene; V was cut back by 6 bases and J by 4 bases. Germline CDR1 reads KGHDR; CDR2 reads SFDVKD. CDR3 length: 14 residues. CDR3 nucleotides: TGTGCCACCAGTCCGGGACAGGACCGCTATGGCTACACCTTC. Protein: CATSPGQDRYGYTF.

J is TRBJ2-1 and V is TRBV9; D possibly corresponds to TRBD1 (6 bases). V lost 2 bases and J lost 7, with 10 bases in between. This CDR3 spans 13 amino acids. The germline gives CDR1 SGDLS, CDR2 YYNGEE. Here the CDR3 reads CASSVQGLNEQFF. CDR3 DNA: TGTGCCAGCAGCGTGCAGGGGCTTAATGAGCAGTTCTTC. Together with reference TRBV9 and TRBJ2-1, the CDR3 gives the full variable domain: DSGVTQTPKHLITATGQRVTLRCSPRSGDLSVYWYQQSLDQGLQFLIQYYNGEERAKGNILERFSAQQFPDLHSELNLSSLELGDSALYFCASSVQGLNEQFFGPGTRLTVL.

The chain uses TRBV6-1 and TRBJ2-3; 12 positions match TRBD2. Germline assignment: CDR1 MNHNS and CDR2 SASEGT. The V gene end was trimmed by 2 bases and the J gene end by 3 bases; junction bases not matched to a gene: 6. The CDR3 loop spans 17 amino acids. The CDR3 reads CASSEIPSGGATDTQYF. In DNA form, the CDR3 reads TGTGCCAGCAGTGAAATCCCTAGCGGGGGGGCGACAGATACGCAGTATTTT.

V is TRBV6-4 and J is TRBJ1-5, with TRBD1 as a possible D gene (5 bases). V lost 4 bases to trimming and J lost 5 bases, with 9 bases between them. The germline V gene has CDR1 MRHNA and CDR2 SNTAGT. The CDR3 runs to 13 residues. The CDR3: CASSAGGDQPQHF. In DNA form, the CDR3 reads TGTGCCAGCAGTGCGGGGGGGGATCAGCCCCAGCATTTT.

This chain links TRBV5-1 with TRBJ1-1, with D tentatively TRBD1 (6 bases). The CDR3 consists of 14 residues. V was trimmed by 3 bases and J by 3 bases, leaving 12 bases between them. Germline CDR1 and CDR2: SGHRS and YFSETQ. CDR3: CASSYTGSDTEAFF. The CDR3 DNA reads as TGCGCCAGCAGCTACACAGGGAGCGACACTGAAGCTTTCTTT.

The chain links TRBV2 to TRBJ2-3; 8 bases match TRBD1. The V gene end was trimmed by 4 bases and the J gene end by 1 base; junction bases not matched to a gene: 4. This CDR3 comprises 15 residues. Germline values: CDR1 SNHLY, CDR2 FYNNEI. DNA for the CDR3: TGTGCCAGCAGTGTATCGACAGGGGGCACAGATACGCAGTATTTT. Protein product: CASSVSTGGTDTQYF.

This chain joins TRBV24-1 and TRBJ1-2; possible D gene TRBD1, 5 bases. The CDR3 covers 15 residues. CDR1 is KGHDR, CDR2 SFDVKD, per germline. The ends were cut back, 4 bases at V and 4 bases at J, with 15 bases in the middle. The CDR3 reads CATSDGHLSPYGYTF. For the CDR3, the DNA is TGTGCCACCAGTGACGGACACCTGTCCCCCTATGGCTACACCTTC.

The rearrangement uses TRBV9 and TRBJ1-2; a weak D match, TRBD1 (5 bases). The CDR3 length is 17 residues. Trimming pared 1 base from V and 8 bases from J, leaving 24 bases between. Germline lookup yields CDR1 SGDLS and CDR2 YYNGEE. The CDR3 is CASSVPTDGGKFGGYTF. In DNA, the CDR3 is TGTGCCAGCAGCGTACCGACCGACGGGGGGAAGTTTGGAGGCTACACCTTC.

The table lists this clone with a few counts. V usage is TRBV30 and J usage is TRBJ2-7; D may be TRBD1 (5 bases). Trimming stripped 2 bases from V and 2 bases from J, with 7 bases between. The V gene's germline CDR1 is GTSNPN and CDR2 SVGIG (reference sequence). CDR3 length: 12 residues. This CDR3 reads CAWSKGPYEQYV. The CDR3, as DNA: TGTGCCTGGAGTAAGGGGCCCTACGAGCAGTACGTC.

The chain employs TRBV24-1 and TRBJ1-2; TRBD1 might be the D (5 bases). Looked up from germline, CDR1 is KGHDR and CDR2 is SFDVKD. V dropped 4 bases and J dropped 8 bases, with 13 bases sitting between them. CDR3 length equals 13 residues. The CDR3 loop is CATSEEGARGYTF. CDR3 in DNA: TGTGCCACCAGTGAGGAAGGGGCTCGGGGCTACACCTTC.

This clone turned up a few times. This chain connects TRBV28 to TRBJ1-5; TRBD1 matches 7 bases. This CDR3 contains 15 residues. Unmatched junction bases numbered 7, after V lost 6 bases and J lost 2 bases. Germline CDR1 reads MDHEN; CDR2 reads SYDVKM. CDR3 sequence: CASSILGQGNQPQHF. The CDR3 coding sequence is TGTGCCAGCAGCATACTAGGACAGGGCAATCAGCCCCAGCATTTT. Drawing the rest from reference TRBV28 and TRBJ1-5, the complete variable domain is DVKVTQSSRYLVKRTGEKVFLECVQDMDHENMFWYRQDPGLGLRLIYFSYDVKMKEKGDIPEGYSVSREKKERFSLILESASTNQTSMYLCASSILGQGNQPQHFGDGTRLSIL.

This rearrangement joins TRBV6-5 to TRBJ1-2, with D possibly being TRBD1 (5 bases). Germline CDR1 reads MNHEY; CDR2 reads SVGAGI. This CDR3 spans 15 amino acids. Trimming took 6 bases from V and 5 from J, leaving 19 bases between them. The DNA for the CDR3 is TGTGCCAGCAGATCAGGAAGACAGCGCCTTTATGGCTACACCTTC. Its protein is CASRSGRQRLYGYTF.

The chain carries TRBV20-1 and TRBJ2-1, with no clear D. The CDR3 is 12 residues long. The V end lost 3 bases, the J end lost 6 bases, and 9 bases lay between the germline ends. Germline V CDR1 and CDR2: DFQATT, SNEGSKA (reference sequence). The CDR3 sequence is CSASAVPNEQFF. The CDR3 nucleotides read TGCAGTGCTAGTGCGGTTCCCAATGAGCAGTTCTTC.

This clone has just one count. The chain couples TRBV5-1 to TRBJ2-3; D may be TRBD1 (6 bases). The ends were cut back, 5 bases at V and 5 bases at J, with 15 bases in the middle. This CDR3 spans 14 amino acids. Germline values: CDR1 SGHRS, CDR2 YFSETQ. CDR3 sequence (DNA): TGCGCCAGCAGTCTCGGACAGTCCAGAGATACGCAGTATTTT. Its protein is CASSLGQSRDTQYF.

The CDR3 loop reads CASSFRTGGYTF. CDR3 nucleotide sequence: TGTGCCAGCAGCTTTCGGACAGGGGGCTACACCTTC. This chain connects TRBV5-4 to TRBJ1-2; TRBD1 matches 8 bases. Germline loops: CDR1 SGHNT, CDR2 YYREEE (reference sequence). Trimming cost V 2 bases and J 8 bases; bases outside gene matches: 2. This CDR3 region has 12 residues. Using reference TRBV5-4 and TRBJ1-2 for the parts outside the CDR3, the full variable domain is ETGVTQSPTHLIKTRGQQVTLRCSSQSGHNTVSWYQQALGQGPQFIFQYYREEENGRGNFPPRFSGLQFPNYSSELNVNALELDDSALYLCASSFRTGGYTFGSGTRLTVV.

This chain links TRBV7-8 with TRBJ1-1, with D maybe TRBD1 (5 bases). The CDR3 consists of 15 residues. CDR1 and CDR2 from the germline V gene are SGHVS and FQNEAQ. V lost 7 bases, J lost 1 base, and 16 bases lay in between. The CDR3, as DNA: TGTGCCAGCACCCGACAAGCCAGGGCGAACACTGAAGCTTTCTTT. Protein: CASTRQARANTEAFF.

The chain recombines TRBV11-1 with TRBJ2-7, with D maybe TRBD1 (5 bases). With 4 bases removed from V and 0 bases from J, the gap between germline ends came to 16 bases. CDR1 and CDR2 (germline): SGHAT, FQDESV (reference sequence). This CDR3 has 16 amino acids. The CDR3 is CASSSLVTGNSYEQYF. In nucleotides, the CDR3 is TGTGCCAGCAGCTCTCTTGTTACAGGTAACTCCTACGAGCAGTACTTC.

The chain couples TRBV4-1 to TRBJ1-3, with D possibly TRBD1 on 6 matching bases. Trimming took 2 bases from V and 4 from J, leaving 6 bases between them. The CDR3 extends over 13 amino acids. Germline V lookup: CDR1 MGHRA, CDR2 YSYEKL. The CDR3 loop is CASSQQGGNTIYF. The CDR3 DNA is TGCGCCAGCAGCCAACAGGGGGGAAACACCATATATTTT.

Details on this clone: The same CDR3 also results from other DNA sequences found in this sample. This rearrangement joins TRBV20-1 to TRBJ1-1, with D unresolved. V lost 5 bases and J lost 3, with 7 bases in between. This CDR3 region has 11 residues. CDR1 and CDR2 from the germline V gene are DFQATT and SNEGSKA (reference sequence). This chain's CDR3 is CSARRDTEAFF. In DNA form, the CDR3 reads TGCAGTGCTCGGCGGGACACTGAAGCTTTCTTT.

The chain combines TRBV5-1 with TRBJ1-2, with no clear D. In germline, CDR1 is SGHRS, CDR2 YFSETQ. Trimming took 2 bases from V and 1 from J, leaving 9 bases between them. This CDR3 comprises 14 residues. CDR3 nucleotide sequence: TGCGCCAGCAGCTTATCGGGGTTTAACTATGGCTACACCTTC. Protein: CASSLSGFNYGYTF.

V gene TRBV5-3 combines with J gene TRBJ1-3; D gene uncertain. TRBV5-3 is sorted into the ORF group, with uncertain function. The CDR3 is 16 amino acids. The V end lost 1 base, the J end lost 1 base, and 12 bases lay between the germline ends. CDR3 protein: CARSLTALRSGNTIYF. The DNA of the CDR3 is TGTGCCAGAAGCTTGACCGCTCTAAGATCTGGAAACACCATATATTTT.

This clone appeared a few times. The chain links TRBV2 to TRBJ2-1, with TRBD2 identical over 15 bases. The ends lost 9 bases at V and 0 bases at J; junction bases unmatched: 3. This CDR3 has 16 amino acids. Per germline, CDR1 SNHLY and CDR2 FYNNEI. In nucleotides, the CDR3 is TGTGCCAGAGGGACTAGCGGGGGGAACTCCTACAATGAGCAGTTCTTC. Translating gives CARGTSGGNSYNEQFF.

V and J are TRBV29-1 and TRBJ1-2; D not certain. The CDR3 runs to 15 residues. Germline CDR1 is SQVTM and CDR2 is ANQGSEA. V was trimmed by 0 bases and J by 0 bases, leaving 11 bases between them. In DNA form, the CDR3 reads TGCAGCGTTGAAGATCCCTCCCGTGCTAACTATGGCTACACCTTC. This sequence encodes CSVEDPSRANYGYTF.